This T cell receptor (beta chain) originates from a study of blood T cells in healthy people across ages. A second PCR of 7 to 11 cycles used a sample-barcoded 5' primer and a J-beta primer mix. TCRdb passed the 5' RACE reads through MiXCR, listing each CDR3 protein once. The sample carries hundreds of thousands of distinct CDR3 sequences, roughly 60% recorded once. Per sample, a minimum of 7 million PBMCs were isolated. Germline V gives CDR1 MNHEY, CDR2 SVGAGI. CDR3 size: 14 residues. This chain joins TRBV6-5 and TRBJ2-1, with 7 bases aligning to TRBD2. Matching the DNA end better, TRBJ2-7 makes the J call doubtful. The material sequenced was blood. This TCR derives from a young man in good health. CDR3 coding DNA: TGTGCCAGCAGTACCTCGGGGGGATCCGTGGAGCAGTACTTC. Its protein is CASSTSGGSVEQYF.